The clone carrying this T cell receptor (beta chain) was observed at least ten times. These data originate in a study of T-cell reconstitution after alpha-beta-depleted transplantation in children. Trimming left V 1 base short and J 0 bases short, with 7 bases between. Germline CDR1 MDHEN, CDR2 SYDVKM. The CDR3 sequence is 14 residues long. This sample's TCRbeta library carried unique molecular identifier barcodes. TCRdb called the PCR reads again in MiXCR, with one record for every CDR3 protein. In the table there are roughly 250,000 distinct CDR3 sequences, approximately 8.9% of which are singletons.

This TCR was recovered from a male patient younger than 18 who had a stem cell transplant for acute lymphoblastic leukemia, so the T cells may come from the graft donor. The chain links TRBV28 to TRBJ2-7; no clear D. The starting material was PBMCs, mostly from graft donor cells, obtained 180 days after TCRalphabeta/CD19-depleted stem cell transplant. CDR3 coding DNA: TGTGCCAGCAGTTTATATCCCATCTCCTACGAGCAGTACTTC. The encoded protein is CASSLYPISYEQYF. The full variable domain, completed using reference TRBV28 and TRBJ2-7, is DVKVTQSSRYLVKRTGEKVFLECVQDMDHENMFWYRQDPGLGLRLIYFSYDVKMKEKGDIPEGYSVSREKKERFSLILESASTNQTSMYLCASSLYPISYEQYFGPGTRLTVT.